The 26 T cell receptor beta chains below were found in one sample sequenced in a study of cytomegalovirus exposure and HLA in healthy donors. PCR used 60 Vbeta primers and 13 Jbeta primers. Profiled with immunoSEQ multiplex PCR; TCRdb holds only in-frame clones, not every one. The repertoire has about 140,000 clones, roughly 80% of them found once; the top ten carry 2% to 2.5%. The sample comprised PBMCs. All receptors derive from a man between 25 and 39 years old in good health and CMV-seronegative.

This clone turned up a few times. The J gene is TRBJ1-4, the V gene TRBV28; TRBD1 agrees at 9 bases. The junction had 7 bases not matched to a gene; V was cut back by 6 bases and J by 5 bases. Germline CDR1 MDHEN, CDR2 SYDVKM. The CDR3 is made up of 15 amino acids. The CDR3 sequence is CASRIPGTGNEKLFF. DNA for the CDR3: TGTGCCAGCAGAATACCCGGGACAGGGAATGAAAAACTGTTTTTT.

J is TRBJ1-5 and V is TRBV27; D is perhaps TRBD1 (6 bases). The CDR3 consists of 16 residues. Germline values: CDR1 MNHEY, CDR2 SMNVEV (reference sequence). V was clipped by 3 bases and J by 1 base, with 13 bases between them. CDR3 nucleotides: TGTGCCAGCAGTTTTTCCGGGACACCGAGCAATCAGCCCCAGCATTTT. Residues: CASSFSGTPSNQPQHF.

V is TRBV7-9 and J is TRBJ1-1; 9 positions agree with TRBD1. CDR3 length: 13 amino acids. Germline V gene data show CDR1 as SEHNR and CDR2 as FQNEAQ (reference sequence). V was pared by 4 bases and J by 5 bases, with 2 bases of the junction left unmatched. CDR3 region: CASSWTGVTEAFF. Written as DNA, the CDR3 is TGTGCCAGCAGCTGGACAGGGGTAACTGAAGCTTTCTTT.

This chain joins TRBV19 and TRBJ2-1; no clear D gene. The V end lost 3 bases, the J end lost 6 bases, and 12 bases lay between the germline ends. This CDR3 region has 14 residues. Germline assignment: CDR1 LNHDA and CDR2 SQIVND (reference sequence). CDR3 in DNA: TGTGCCAGTAGTATCAAATTAGTCCCCAATGAGCAGTTCTTC. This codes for CASSIKLVPNEQFF.

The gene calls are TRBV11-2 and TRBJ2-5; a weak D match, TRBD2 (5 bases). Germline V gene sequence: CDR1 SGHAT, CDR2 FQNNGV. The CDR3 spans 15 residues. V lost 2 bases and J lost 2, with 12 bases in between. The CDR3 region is CASSLSPSGQETQYF. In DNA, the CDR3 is TGTGCCAGCAGCTTAAGTCCGAGCGGTCAAGAGACCCAGTACTTC.

CDR3 amino acids: CASNPRVSGGTGELFF. The CDR3 DNA reads TGTGCCAGCAACCCAAGAGTATCAGGGGGCACCGGGGAGCTGTTTTTT. V and J are TRBV4-2 and TRBJ2-2; 7 bases fit TRBD1. Germline CDR1 is LGHNA and CDR2 is YNFKEQ. V was clipped by 7 bases and J by 4 bases; unmatched bases: 12. The CDR3 runs 16 residues.

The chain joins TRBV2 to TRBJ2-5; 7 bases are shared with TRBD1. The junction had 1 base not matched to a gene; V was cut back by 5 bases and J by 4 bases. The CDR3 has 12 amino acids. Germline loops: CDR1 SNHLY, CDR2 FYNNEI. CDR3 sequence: CASSTGAETQYF. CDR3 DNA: TGTGCCAGCAGTACAGGGGCAGAGACCCAGTACTTC.

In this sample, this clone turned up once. The DNA for the CDR3 is TGTGCCAGCAGTTTGACAGGGGGCTATAATTCACCCCTCCACTTT. This codes for CASSLTGGYNSPLHF. The chain couples TRBV28 to TRBJ1-6; 9 bases line up with TRBD1. With V trimmed by 3 bases and J by 3 bases, 0 bases remained unmatched. This CDR3 has 15 residues. Per germline, CDR1 MDHEN and CDR2 SYDVKM.

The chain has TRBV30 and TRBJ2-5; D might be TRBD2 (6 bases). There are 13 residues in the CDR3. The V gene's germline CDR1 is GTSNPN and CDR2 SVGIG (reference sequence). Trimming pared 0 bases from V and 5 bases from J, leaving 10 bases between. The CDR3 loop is CAWSVGLAETQYF. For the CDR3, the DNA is TGTGCCTGGAGTGTTGGGCTAGCGGAGACCCAGTACTTC.

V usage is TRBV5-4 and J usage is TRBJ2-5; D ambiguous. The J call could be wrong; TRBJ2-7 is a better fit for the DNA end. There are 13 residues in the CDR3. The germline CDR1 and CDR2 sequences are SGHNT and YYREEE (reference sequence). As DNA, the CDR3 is TGTGCCAGCAGCTCTGCTGGGCAAGACGAGCAGTACTTC. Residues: CASSSAGQDEQYF.

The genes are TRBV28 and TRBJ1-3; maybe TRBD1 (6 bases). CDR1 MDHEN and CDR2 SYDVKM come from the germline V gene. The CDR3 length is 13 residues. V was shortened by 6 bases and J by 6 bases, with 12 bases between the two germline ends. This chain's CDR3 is CASRAGTLNTIYF. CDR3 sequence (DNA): TGTGCCAGCAGGGCCGGGACACTAAACACCATATATTTT.

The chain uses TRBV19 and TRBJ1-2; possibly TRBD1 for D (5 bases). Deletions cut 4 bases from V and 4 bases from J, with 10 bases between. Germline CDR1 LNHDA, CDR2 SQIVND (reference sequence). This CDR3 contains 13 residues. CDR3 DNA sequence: TGTGCCAGTAGTACAGGACACGGCTATGGCTACACCTTC. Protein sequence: CASSTGHGYGYTF.

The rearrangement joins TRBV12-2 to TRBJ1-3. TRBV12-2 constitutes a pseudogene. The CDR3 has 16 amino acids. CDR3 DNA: TGTGCAAGTCGCTTACGGAGAGGTACCTCTGGAAACACCATATATTTT. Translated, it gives CASRLRRGTSGNTIYF.

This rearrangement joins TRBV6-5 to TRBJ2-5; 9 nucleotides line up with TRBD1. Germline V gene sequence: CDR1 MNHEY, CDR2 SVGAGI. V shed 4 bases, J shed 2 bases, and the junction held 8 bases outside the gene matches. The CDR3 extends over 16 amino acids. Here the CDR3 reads CASSFMGTGRQETQYF. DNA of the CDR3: TGTGCCAGCAGTTTTATGGGGACAGGGCGACAAGAGACCCAGTACTTC.

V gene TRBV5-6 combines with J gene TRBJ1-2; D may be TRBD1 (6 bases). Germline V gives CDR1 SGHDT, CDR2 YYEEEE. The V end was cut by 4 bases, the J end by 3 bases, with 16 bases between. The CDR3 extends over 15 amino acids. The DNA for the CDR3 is TGTGCCAGCAGCCCCTGGACAGCAGGATACTATGGCTACACCTTC. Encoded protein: CASSPWTAGYYGYTF.

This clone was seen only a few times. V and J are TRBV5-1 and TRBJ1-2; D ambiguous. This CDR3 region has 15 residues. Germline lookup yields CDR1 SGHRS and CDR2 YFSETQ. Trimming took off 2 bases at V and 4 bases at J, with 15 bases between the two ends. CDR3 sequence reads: CASSFDSDGLYGYTF. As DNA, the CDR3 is TGCGCCAGCAGCTTTGATTCGGACGGACTCTATGGCTACACCTTC.

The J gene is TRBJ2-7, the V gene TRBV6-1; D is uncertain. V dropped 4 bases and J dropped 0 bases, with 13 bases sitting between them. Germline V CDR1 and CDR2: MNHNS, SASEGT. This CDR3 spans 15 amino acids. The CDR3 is CASSAQPVNSYEQYF. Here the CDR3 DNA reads TGTGCCAGCAGTGCCCAACCGGTGAACTCCTACGAGCAGTACTTC.

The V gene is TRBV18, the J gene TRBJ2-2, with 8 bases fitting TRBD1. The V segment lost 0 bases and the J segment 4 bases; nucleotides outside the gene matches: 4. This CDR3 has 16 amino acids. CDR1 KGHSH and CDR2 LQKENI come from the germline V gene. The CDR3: CASSPPSTGGTGELFF. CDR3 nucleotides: TGTGCCAGCTCACCACCGTCTACAGGGGGCACCGGGGAGCTGTTTTTT.

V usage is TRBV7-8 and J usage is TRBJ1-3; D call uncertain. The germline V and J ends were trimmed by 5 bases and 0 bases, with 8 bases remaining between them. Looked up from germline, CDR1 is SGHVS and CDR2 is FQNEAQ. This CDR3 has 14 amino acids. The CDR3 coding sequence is TGTGCCAGCAGCGCAGACAACTCTGGAAACACCATATATTTT. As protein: CASSADNSGNTIYF.

The CDR3 bases are TGTGCCAGCAGCTTGGGACAGGAACCTGAGCAGTTCTTC. Its translation is CASSLGQEPEQFF. The chain combines TRBV7-9 with TRBJ2-1; the match to TRBD1 covers 8 bases. V lost 3 bases, J lost 9 bases, and 4 bases stayed unmatched. CDR1 is SEHNR, CDR2 FQNEAQ, per germline (reference sequence). The CDR3 consists of 13 residues.

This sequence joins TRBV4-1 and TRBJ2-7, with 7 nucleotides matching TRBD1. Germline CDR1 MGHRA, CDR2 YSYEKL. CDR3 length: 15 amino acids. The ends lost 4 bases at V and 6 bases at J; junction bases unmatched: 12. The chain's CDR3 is CASSPSTGLPGEQYF. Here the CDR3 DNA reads TGCGCCAGCAGCCCCTCGACAGGGCTGCCTGGCGAGCAGTACTTC.

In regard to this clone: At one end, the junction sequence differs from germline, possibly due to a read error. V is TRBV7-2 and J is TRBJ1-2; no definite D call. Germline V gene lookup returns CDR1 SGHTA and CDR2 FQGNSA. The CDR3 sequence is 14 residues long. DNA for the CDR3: TGTGCCAGCAGTTTAGACAAGTCCTCCTATGGCTACACCTTC. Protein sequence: CASSLDKSSYGYTF.

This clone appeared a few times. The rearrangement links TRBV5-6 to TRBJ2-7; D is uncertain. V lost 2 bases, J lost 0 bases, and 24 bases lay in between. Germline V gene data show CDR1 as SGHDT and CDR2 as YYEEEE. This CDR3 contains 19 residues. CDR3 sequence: CASSFVIVPNLDSSYEQYF. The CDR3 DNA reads TGTGCCAGCAGCTTCGTCATCGTCCCTAACTTAGATTCCTCCTACGAGCAGTACTTC.

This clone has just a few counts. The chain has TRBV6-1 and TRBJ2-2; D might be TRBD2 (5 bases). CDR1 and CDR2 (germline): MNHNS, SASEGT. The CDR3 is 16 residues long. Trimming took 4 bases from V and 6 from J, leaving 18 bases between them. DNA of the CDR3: TGTGCCAGCAGTGGACGCCGGGTCGAGGGATCCGGGGAGCTGTTTTTT. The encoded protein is CASSGRRVEGSGELFF.

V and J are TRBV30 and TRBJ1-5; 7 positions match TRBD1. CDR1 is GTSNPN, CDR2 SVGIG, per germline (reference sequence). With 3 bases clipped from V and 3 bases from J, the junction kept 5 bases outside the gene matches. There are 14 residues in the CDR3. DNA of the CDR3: TGTGCCTGGAGGAATACAGGGGCCAATCAGCCCCAGCATTTT. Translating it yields CAWRNTGANQPQHF.

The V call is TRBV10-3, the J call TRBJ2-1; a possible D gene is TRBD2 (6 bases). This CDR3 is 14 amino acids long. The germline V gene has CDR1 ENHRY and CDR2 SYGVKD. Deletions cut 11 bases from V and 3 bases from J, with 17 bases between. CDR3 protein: CAASSARSYNEQFF. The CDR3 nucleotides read TGTGCCGCGTCTAGCGCGAGAAGCTACAATGAGCAGTTCTTC.